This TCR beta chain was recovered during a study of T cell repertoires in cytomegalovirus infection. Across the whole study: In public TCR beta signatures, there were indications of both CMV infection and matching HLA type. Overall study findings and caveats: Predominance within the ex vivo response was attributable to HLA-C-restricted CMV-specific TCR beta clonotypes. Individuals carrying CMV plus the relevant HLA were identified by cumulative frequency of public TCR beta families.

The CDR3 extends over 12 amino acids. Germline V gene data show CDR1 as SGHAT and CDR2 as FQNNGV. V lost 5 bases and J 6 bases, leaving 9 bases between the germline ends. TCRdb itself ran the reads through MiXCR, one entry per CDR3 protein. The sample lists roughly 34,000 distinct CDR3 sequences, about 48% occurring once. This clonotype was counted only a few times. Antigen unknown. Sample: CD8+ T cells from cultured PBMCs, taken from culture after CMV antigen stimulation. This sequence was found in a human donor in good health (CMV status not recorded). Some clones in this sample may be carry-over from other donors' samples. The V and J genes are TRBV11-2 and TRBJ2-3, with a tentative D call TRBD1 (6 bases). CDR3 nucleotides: TGTGCCAGCAGCCCTAGGGGGGATACGCAGTATTTT. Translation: CASSPRGDTQYF.